Below, 10 T cell receptor beta chains from the same sample are listed, as sequenced in a study of molecular identifiers for immune sequencing clone quantification. TCRdb passed the PCR reads through MiXCR, listing each CDR3 protein once. The repertoire holds hundreds of thousands of distinct CDR3 sequences, roughly 27% seen once, with about 0.73% in the top ten. Source material: naive CD8+ T cells from blood, with Jurkat cell RNA spiked in. Subset described: FACS-sorted CD8+CD4-CCR7+CD45RA+ naive T cells. The receptors here all came from a human donor in good health. Some libraries in this study had Jurkat cell RNA spiked in.

This clonotype was counted ten times or more. The J gene is TRBJ1-1, the V gene TRBV5-1; D is ambiguous. There are 16 residues in the CDR3. The ends were cut back, 0 bases at V and 1 base at J, with 13 bases in the middle. CDR1 SGHRS and CDR2 YFSETQ come from the germline V gene. The CDR3 sequence: CASSLVDEGPNTEAFF. CDR3 sequence (DNA): TGCGCCAGCAGCTTGGTAGATGAGGGCCCGAACACTGAAGCTTTCTTT.

Remarks on this clonotype: A much larger clone lies a single base off, so this may be a read error. The rearrangement links TRBV7-9 to TRBJ1-1; a possible D gene is TRBD1 (6 bases). The germline V and J ends were trimmed by 4 bases and 2 bases, with 14 bases remaining between them. This CDR3 comprises 15 residues. Germline V gene data show CDR1 as SEHNR and CDR2 as FQNEAQ (reference sequence). The CDR3, as DNA: TGTGCCAGCAGCTCAGTCAGGGGAGGAAACACTGAAGCTTTCTTT. It is translated as CASSSVRGGNTEAFF. Filled out from reference TRBV7-9 and TRBJ1-1, the complete variable domain reads DTGVSQNPRHKITKRGQNVTFRCDPISEHNRLYWYRQTLGQGPEFLTYFQNEAQLEKSRLLSDRFSAERPKGSFSTLEIQRTEQGDSAMYLCASSSVRGGNTEAFFGQGTRLTVV.

This clonotype was seen many times. The genes are TRBV27 and TRBJ2-6, with TRBD1 matching over 8 bases. V trimming: 5 bases; J trimming: 3 bases; junction bases outside the gene matches: 9. The CDR3 runs to 17 residues. The germline CDR1 and CDR2 sequences are MNHEY and SMNVEV (reference sequence). The CDR3 spells CASSPTQGAHGANVLTF. Here the CDR3 DNA reads TGTGCCAGCAGTCCAACCCAGGGGGCGCATGGGGCCAACGTCCTGACTTTC.

The rearrangement joins TRBV7-9 to TRBJ2-7; 9 bases map to TRBD1. V lost 4 bases to trimming and J lost 6 bases; unmatched junction nucleotides: 13. The CDR3 is 16 amino acids. The germline V gene encodes CDR1 SEHNR and CDR2 FQNEAQ (reference sequence). The CDR3 protein is CASSWYWTGEDCEQYF. Written as DNA, the CDR3 is TGTGCCAGCAGCTGGTACTGGACAGGGGAGGATTGCGAGCAGTACTTC.

On this clonotype itself: A clone one base away is much larger, so this may be a read error. The rearrangement links TRBV20-1 to TRBJ1-1; 7 positions agree with TRBD1. With 3 bases clipped from V and 7 bases from J, the junction kept 14 bases outside the gene matches. The length of the CDR3 is 15 residues. CDR1 is DFQATT, CDR2 SNEGSKA, per germline (reference sequence). CDR3 amino acids: CSARSGTVTFLEAFF. Here the CDR3 DNA reads TGCAGTGCTAGGTCCGGGACAGTAACGTTTCTTGAAGCTTTCTTT.

About this clonotype itself: This could be a read error, since a much larger clone is one nucleotide away. V is TRBV6-5 and J is TRBJ1-5; D remains ambiguous. V lost 5 bases and J 9 bases, leaving 11 bases between the germline ends. The CDR3 length is 12 residues. Germline CDR1 MNHEY, CDR2 SVGAGI. CDR3 nucleotide sequence: TGTGCCAGCAGTCACCCGGGAGGGCCCCAGCATTTT. Translating it yields CASSHPGGPQHF.

This clonotype was detected only a few times. V is TRBV10-2 and J is TRBJ2-4; D uncertain. The CDR3 length is 16 residues. Looked up from germline, CDR1 is WSHSY and CDR2 is SAAADI. The ends were cut back, 3 bases at V and 0 bases at J, with 12 bases in the middle. The CDR3 nucleotides read TGCGCCAGCAGTGATGGGGTCGGTTTAGCCAAAAACATTCAGTACTTC. Its protein is CASSDGVGLAKNIQYF.

The J gene is TRBJ2-7, the V gene TRBV19; no clear D gene. Germline V gene data show CDR1 as LNHDA and CDR2 as SQIVND (reference sequence). Trimming pared 4 bases from V and 7 bases from J, leaving 17 bases between. CDR3 size: 14 residues. CDR3 protein: CASSTRTGLWEQYF. The DNA of the CDR3 is TGTGCCAGTAGTACCAGGACGGGTCTTTGGGAGCAGTACTTC.

This clonotype was seen a few times. The CDR3 sequence: CASGLIPDRGNTIYF. The CDR3 DNA sequence: TGTGCTAGTGGTTTGATACCGGACAGGGGAAACACCATATATTTT. The chain combines TRBV12-5 with TRBJ1-3; 7 bases are a match to TRBD1. This CDR3 comprises 15 residues. V lost 2 bases to trimming and J lost 4 bases; unmatched junction nucleotides: 5. Germline CDR1 and CDR2: LGHNT and FRNRAP. The full variable domain, in which reference TRBV12-5 and TRBJ1-3 provide the parts outside the CDR3, is DARVTQTPRHKVTEMGQEVTMRCQPILGHNTVFWYRQTMMQGLELLAYFRNRAPLDDSGMPKDRFSAEMPDATLATLKIQPSEPRDSAVYFCASGLIPDRGNTIYFGEGSWLTVV.

The sample holds a few counts of this clonotype. The genes are TRBV14 and TRBJ1-6; a weak D match, TRBD1 (6 bases). V lost 1 base and J 6 bases, leaving 10 bases between the germline ends. CDR3 size: 15 residues. Germline V gives CDR1 SGHDN, CDR2 FVKESK. CDR3 nucleotide sequence: TGTGCCAGCAGCCAAGCAGGGACAAGTAATTCACCCCTCCACTTT. Protein product: CASSQAGTSNSPLHF.